The 15 T cell receptor beta chains below all came from one sample that was sequenced in a study of beta chain features in type 1 diabetes. Expressed TCRB transcripts were sequenced because the entire RNA isolate underwent reverse transcription. The table came from immunoSEQ multiplex PCR; TCRdb's copy has only in-frame clones and leaves some out. The table includes 330,000 or so clones, approximately 12% detected once. Study-wide results and limits: TCRB CDR3s were moderately but significantly shorter in Type 1 diabetes patients in all four CD4+ subsets.

For these receptors, no antigen is known. Sequencing was carried out using naive CD4+ T cells from blood. The source is a woman in her late teens or twenties with type 1 diabetes.

The V gene is TRBV28, the J gene TRBJ1-2, with TRBD1 matching over 8 bases. The junction had 8 bases not matched to a gene; V was cut back by 4 bases and J by 4 bases. Germline V lookup: CDR1 MDHEN, CDR2 SYDVKM. CDR3 length equals 15 residues. CDR3 sequence: CASSSGQGAIYGYTF. The CDR3 nucleotides are TGTGCCAGCAGTTCCGGGCAGGGGGCTATCTATGGCTACACCTTC.

A few counts support this clone. The V and J genes are TRBV28 and TRBJ2-1; 9 positions agree with TRBD2. The J segment lost 4 bases and the V segment lost 4 bases, leaving 5 bases of the junction unmatched. The germline V gene encodes CDR1 MDHEN and CDR2 SYDVKM. The CDR3 sequence is 15 residues long. The CDR3 DNA sequence: TGTGCCAGCAGTTCTCGGACTAGCGCTTACAATGAGCAGTTCTTC. Translated: CASSSRTSAYNEQFF.

The chain is built from TRBV18 and TRBJ1-2; the D gene is possibly TRBD1 (6 bases). The germline gives CDR1 KGHSH, CDR2 LQKENI. V was trimmed by 6 bases and J by 8 bases, leaving 13 bases between them. The CDR3 is 12 residues long. The CDR3 reads CASSPGAGGYTF. CDR3 nucleotide sequence: TGTGCCAGCTCCCCAGGGGCGGGAGGCTACACCTTC.

The chain recombines TRBV27 with TRBJ1-5; 8 bases fit TRBD1. The germline CDR1 and CDR2 sequences are MNHEY and SMNVEV (reference sequence). The CDR3 covers 15 residues. Losses at the gene ends were 4 bases for V and 6 bases for J; bases not matched to a gene: 8. The CDR3 DNA reads TGTGCCAGCAGTTCCAGGGGGCAGTTGGGTCAGCCCCAGCATTTT. Its translation: CASSSRGQLGQPQHF.

The chain joins TRBV7-9 to TRBJ2-7, with 8 positions matching TRBD1. V lost 5 bases to trimming and J lost 5 bases; unmatched junction nucleotides: 5. CDR3 size: 13 residues. Germline V lookup: CDR1 SEHNR, CDR2 FQNEAQ (reference sequence). CDR3 sequence (DNA): TGTGCCAGCAGCCCGACAGGGGTCCACGAGCAGTACTTC. This translates into CASSPTGVHEQYF.

A few counts support this clone. This sequence joins TRBV7-2 and TRBJ2-4; maybe TRBD1 (6 bases). The CDR3 has 12 amino acids. Between the trimmed V and J ends, which lost 6 bases and 7 bases, there was a span of 10 bases. The germline gives CDR1 SGHTA, CDR2 FQGNSA. CDR3 sequence reads: CASRQGSNIQYF. DNA of the CDR3: TGTGCCAGCAGACAGGGTTCGAACATTCAGTACTTC.

The chain is built from TRBV5-6 and TRBJ2-2; possible D gene TRBD1, 5 bases. The CDR3 totals 13 residues. The ends were cut back, 2 bases at V and 3 bases at J, with 5 bases in the middle. The germline V gene has CDR1 SGHDT and CDR2 YYEEEE. The CDR3 reads CASSFRDTGELFF. CDR3 bases: TGTGCCAGCAGCTTCAGGGACACCGGGGAGCTGTTTTTT.

In this sample, this clone turned up a few times. This chain links TRBV7-3 with TRBJ2-1; 8 nucleotides align to TRBD2. This CDR3 spans 15 amino acids. Germline CDR1 SGHTA, CDR2 FQGTGA. The V segment lost 5 bases and the J segment 5 bases; nucleotides outside the gene matches: 8. CDR3 nucleotide sequence: TGTGCCAGCAGCCGGGGGGGAGGCGAGGACAATGAGCAGTTCTTC. Encoded protein: CASSRGGGEDNEQFF.

This CDR3 reads CASSLGGGLDGYTF. The CDR3 coding sequence is TGTGCCAGCAGTTTAGGCGGGGGGCTGGATGGCTACACCTTC. The rearrangement links TRBV28 to TRBJ1-2, with a tentative D call TRBD1 (6 bases). CDR3 size: 14 residues. Trimming removed 2 bases at V and 6 bases at J, with 13 bases between. From germline, CDR1 is MDHEN and CDR2 SYDVKM.

This clone was detected only a few times. The CDR3 bases are TGTGCCAGTAGTAACTCGTGGACAGGTAAAGGAGGCTACACCTTC. Translation: CASSNSWTGKGGYTF. The chain employs TRBV19 and TRBJ1-2; the match to TRBD1 covers 7 bases. Trimming removed 4 bases from V and 8 bases from J; junction bases left unmatched: 13. Looked up from germline, CDR1 is LNHDA and CDR2 is SQIVND (reference sequence). The CDR3 covers 15 residues.

The gene calls are TRBV4-2 and TRBJ2-7; 10 bases fit TRBD1. Germline CDR1 is LGHNA and CDR2 is YNFKEQ. The CDR3 extends over 15 amino acids. The junction had 4 bases not matched to a gene; V was cut back by 4 bases and J by 1 base. The CDR3, as DNA: TGTGCCAGCAGCCCCGGACAGGGGGATTCCTACGAGCAGTACTTC. Residues: CASSPGQGDSYEQYF.

Details on this clone: Other DNA sequences in this sample translate to the same CDR3. The rearrangement links TRBV4-3 to TRBJ1-5, with D tentatively TRBD1 (6 bases). V lost 2 bases and J lost 4, with 6 bases in between. This CDR3 has 13 residues. Germline assignment: CDR1 LGHNA and CDR2 YSLEER. The CDR3 protein is CASSQQGNQPQHF. CDR3 nucleotides: TGCGCCAGCAGCCAACAGGGGAATCAGCCCCAGCATTTT.

This chain joins TRBV6-1 and TRBJ2-1; no clear D gene. CDR1 is MNHNS and CDR2 is SASEGT in the germline V gene. The ends were cut back, 6 bases at V and 2 bases at J, with 5 bases in the middle. The CDR3 extends over 12 amino acids. CDR3 in amino acids: CASSLAYNEQFF. CDR3 nucleotides: TGTGCCAGCAGCCTAGCCTACAATGAGCAGTTCTTC.

V and J are TRBV5-1 and TRBJ2-6; a possible D gene is TRBD2 (5 bases). Trimming left V 4 bases short and J 0 bases short, with 8 bases between. This CDR3 is built from 15 residues. Looked up from germline, CDR1 is SGHRS and CDR2 is YFSETQ. CDR3 DNA: TGCGCCAGCAGCCGGGGTGGCTCTGGGGCCAACGTCCTGACTTTC. This gives the protein CASSRGGSGANVLTF.

This chain uses TRBV7-3 with TRBJ2-1; 7 bases are shared with TRBD1. This CDR3 contains 14 residues. V shed 5 bases and J 4 bases; nucleotides not matched to a gene: 5. Germline CDR1 is SGHTA and CDR2 is FQGTGA. The DNA for the CDR3 is TGTGCCAGCAGCCAACAGGGGCAATACAATGAGCAGTTCTTC. Amino acid sequence: CASSQQGQYNEQFF.